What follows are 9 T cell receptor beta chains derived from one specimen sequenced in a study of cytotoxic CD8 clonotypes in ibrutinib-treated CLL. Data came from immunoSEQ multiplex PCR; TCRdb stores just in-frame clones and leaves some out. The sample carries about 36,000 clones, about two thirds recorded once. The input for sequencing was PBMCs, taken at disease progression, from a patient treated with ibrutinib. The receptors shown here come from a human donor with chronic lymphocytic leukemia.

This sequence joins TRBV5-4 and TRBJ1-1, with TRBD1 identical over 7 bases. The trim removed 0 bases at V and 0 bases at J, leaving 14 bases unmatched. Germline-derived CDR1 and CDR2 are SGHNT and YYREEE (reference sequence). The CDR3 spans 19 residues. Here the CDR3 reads CASSLDQGVRRGMNTEAFF. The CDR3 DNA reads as TGTGCCAGCAGCTTGGACCAGGGGGTCCGTCGTGGTATGAACACTGAAGCTTTCTTT.

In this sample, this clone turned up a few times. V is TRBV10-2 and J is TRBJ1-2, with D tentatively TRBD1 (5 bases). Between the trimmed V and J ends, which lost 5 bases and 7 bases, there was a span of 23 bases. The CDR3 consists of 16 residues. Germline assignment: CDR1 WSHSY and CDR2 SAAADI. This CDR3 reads CASSPYDSLEGGGYTF. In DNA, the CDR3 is TGCGCCAGCAGTCCGTACGACAGCCTTGAGGGAGGTGGCTACACCTTC.

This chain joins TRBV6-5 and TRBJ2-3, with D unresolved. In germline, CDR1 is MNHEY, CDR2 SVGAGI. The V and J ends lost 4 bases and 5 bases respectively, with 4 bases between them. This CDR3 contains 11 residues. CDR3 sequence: CASSSRDTQYF. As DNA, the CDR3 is TGTGCCAGCAGTTCAAGAGATACGCAGTATTTT.

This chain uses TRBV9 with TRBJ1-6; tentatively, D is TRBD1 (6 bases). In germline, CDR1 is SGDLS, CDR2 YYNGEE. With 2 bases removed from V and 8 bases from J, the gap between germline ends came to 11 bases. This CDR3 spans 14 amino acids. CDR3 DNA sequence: TGTGCCAGCAGCGTTAAGAGGGGGGATTCACCCCTCCACTTT. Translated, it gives CASSVKRGDSPLHF.

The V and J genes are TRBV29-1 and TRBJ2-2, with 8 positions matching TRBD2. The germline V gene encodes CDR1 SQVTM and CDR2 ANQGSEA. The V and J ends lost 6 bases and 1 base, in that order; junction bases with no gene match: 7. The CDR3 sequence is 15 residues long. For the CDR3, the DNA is TGCAGCGTACCACGCGGGGGGAAGAACACCGGGGAGCTGTTTTTT. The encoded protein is CSVPRGGKNTGELFF.

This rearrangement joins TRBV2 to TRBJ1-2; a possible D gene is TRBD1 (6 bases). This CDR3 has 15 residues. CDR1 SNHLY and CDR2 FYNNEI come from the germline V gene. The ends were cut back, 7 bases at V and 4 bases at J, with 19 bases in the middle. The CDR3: CASKVVATGSYGYTF. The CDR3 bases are TGTGCCAGCAAGGTCGTCGCGACAGGCAGCTATGGCTACACCTTC.

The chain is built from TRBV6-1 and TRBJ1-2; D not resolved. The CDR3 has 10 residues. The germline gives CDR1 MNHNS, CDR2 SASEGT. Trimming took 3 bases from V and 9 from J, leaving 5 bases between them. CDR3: CASSEASYTF. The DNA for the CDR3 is TGTGCCAGCAGTGAGGCCAGCTACACCTTC.

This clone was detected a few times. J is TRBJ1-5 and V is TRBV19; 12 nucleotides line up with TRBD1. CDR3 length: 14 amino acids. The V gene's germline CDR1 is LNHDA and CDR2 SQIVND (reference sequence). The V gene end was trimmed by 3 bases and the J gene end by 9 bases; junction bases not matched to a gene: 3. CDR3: CASSIGTGGLPQHF. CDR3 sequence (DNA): TGTGCCAGTAGTATCGGGACAGGGGGCCTGCCCCAGCATTTT.

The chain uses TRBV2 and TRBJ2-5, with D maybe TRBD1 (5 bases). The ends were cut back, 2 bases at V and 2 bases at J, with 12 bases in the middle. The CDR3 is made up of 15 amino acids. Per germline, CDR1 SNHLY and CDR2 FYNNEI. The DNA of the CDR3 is TGTGCCAGCAGTGAAATTAAGGGGCGTCAAGAGACCCAGTACTTC. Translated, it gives CASSEIKGRQETQYF.